Listed here are 27 T cell receptor beta chains from one sample, sequenced in a study of CD8 T cells in Susac syndrome. With random hexamers, reverse transcription was performed on roughly 0.45 to 1 ug of RNA. TCRdb re-called the immunoSEQ multiplex PCR reads with MiXCR, one entry per CDR3 protein. Of hundreds of thousands of distinct CDR3 sequences detected, 93% appear once; the ten largest clones hold around 0.072%. Sequences were obtained from CD4+ T cells from PBMCs. Receptors were obtained from a human donor with multiple sclerosis.

The chain joins TRBV7-3 to TRBJ2-3; TRBD2 aligns across 10 bases. The CDR3 consists of 15 residues. Germline V gives CDR1 SGHTA, CDR2 FQGTGA. Trimming took 0 bases from V and 4 from J; bases not matched to a gene: 1. DNA of the CDR3: TGTGCCAGCAGCTTAACTCTAGCGGGAGCAGATACGCAGTATTTT. It translates to CASSLTLAGADTQYF.

The rearrangement links TRBV11-2 to TRBJ2-3; the D call may be TRBD1 or TRBD2 (5 bases each). The germline V gene encodes CDR1 SGHAT and CDR2 FQNNGV. V lost 6 bases to trimming and J lost 1 base, with 20 bases between them. The CDR3 consists of 17 residues. CDR3 loop: CASRSVGTAKGTDTQYF. In nucleotides, the CDR3 is TGTGCCAGCAGATCAGTTGGGACGGCGAAAGGCACAGATACGCAGTATTTT.

The V and J genes are TRBV6-5 and TRBJ2-7, with D hard to call. Trimming took off 0 bases at V and 7 bases at J, with 10 bases between the two ends. The CDR3 extends over 13 amino acids. CDR1 MNHEY and CDR2 SVGAGI come from the germline V gene. The CDR3 protein is CASSYSRNTEQYV. CDR3 DNA: TGTGCCAGCAGTTACTCGCGGAATACGGAGCAGTACGTC.

The CDR3 here is CASSRGGSDEQYV. CDR3 bases: TGTGCCAGCTCACGAGGTGGGAGCGACGAGCAGTACGTC. V gene TRBV18 combines with J gene TRBJ2-7; D perhaps matches TRBD2 (5 bases). Germline values: CDR1 KGHSH, CDR2 LQKENI. V dropped 4 bases and J dropped 5 bases, with 12 bases sitting between them. This CDR3 comprises 13 residues.

The V and J genes are TRBV4-1 and TRBJ1-2; possibly TRBD1 for D (5 bases). CDR3 length: 16 amino acids. Germline assignment: CDR1 MGHRA and CDR2 YSYEKL. V lost 4 bases, J lost 2 bases, and 17 bases lay in between. The DNA for the CDR3 is TGCGCCAGCAGCCCAGCGGATTCCCGGGACAACTATGGCTACACCTTC. This translates into CASSPADSRDNYGYTF.

The chain uses TRBV19 and TRBJ2-2, with D possibly matching TRBD1 (5 bases). CDR3 length equals 14 residues. The ends were cut back, 7 bases at V and 4 bases at J, with 13 bases in the middle. The germline CDR1 and CDR2 sequences are LNHDA and SQIVND (reference sequence). CDR3 sequence reads: CASTQDSITGELFF. The CDR3 DNA reads TGTGCCAGTACCCAAGACAGTATCACCGGGGAGCTGTTTTTT.

V and J are TRBV12-3 or TRBV12-4 and TRBJ1-1; D possibly corresponds to TRBD1 (6 bases). The CDR3 contains 15 residues. Trimming took off 2 bases at V and 4 bases at J, with 14 bases between the two ends. CDR3: CASSLKVQGSTEAFF. DNA of the CDR3: TGTGCCAGCAGTTTAAAAGTCCAGGGGTCCACTGAAGCTTTCTTT.

The chain couples TRBV20-1 to TRBJ1-5, with TRBD1 identical over 7 bases. With V trimmed by 1 base and J by 6 bases, 9 bases remained unmatched. Germline V gene sequence: CDR1 DFQATT, CDR2 SNEGSKA (reference sequence). This CDR3 is built from 15 residues. CDR3 loop: CSARGQTGAPQPQHF. The CDR3 DNA reads TGCAGTGCTAGAGGACAAACAGGGGCCCCTCAGCCCCAGCATTTT.

The genes are TRBV5-1 and TRBJ2-5; tentative D call: TRBD1 (5 bases). The V gene lost 0 bases and the J gene lost 2 bases, with 17 bases spanning the gap. This CDR3 contains 17 residues. CDR1 is SGHRS, CDR2 YFSETQ, per germline. The chain's CDR3 is CASSLAIQVRSQETQYF. CDR3 DNA sequence: TGCGCCAGCAGCTTGGCTATACAGGTTCGGAGTCAAGAGACCCAGTACTTC.

The genes are TRBV7-9 and TRBJ2-1; the match to TRBD2 covers 10 bases. The CDR3 is made up of 17 amino acids. The V and J ends lost 1 base and 5 bases, in that order; junction bases with no gene match: 8. Germline V lookup: CDR1 SEHNR, CDR2 FQNEAQ (reference sequence). CDR3: CASSLDGSGRPDNEQFF. Here the CDR3 DNA reads TGTGCCAGCAGCTTAGACGGTAGCGGGAGGCCTGACAATGAGCAGTTCTTC.

The chain couples TRBV12-3 or TRBV12-4 to TRBJ2-7; D is undetermined. The CDR3 is 13 residues long. Trimming took 3 bases from V and 0 from J, leaving 6 bases between them. In DNA form, the CDR3 reads TGTGCCAGCAGTTTTGGCAGCTCCTACGAGCAGTACGTC. It is translated as CASSFGSSYEQYV.

The chain uses TRBV6-5 and TRBJ1-2; unclear D gene. V was trimmed by 0 bases and J by 8 bases, leaving 19 bases between them. The CDR3 extends over 16 amino acids. The V gene's germline CDR1 is MNHEY and CDR2 SVGAGI. The chain's CDR3 is CASSYSEWYSLGGYTF. The CDR3 region has the DNA TGTGCCAGCAGTTACTCGGAATGGTACTCTCTGGGAGGCTACACCTTC.

This clonotype was detected a few times. The CDR3 here is CASSPGGYEQYV. The DNA for the CDR3 is TGTGCCAGCTCTCCGGGAGGTTACGAGCAGTACGTC. The gene calls are TRBV18 and TRBJ2-7; 7 bases are shared with TRBD2. This CDR3 is 12 amino acids long. Looked up from germline, CDR1 is KGHSH and CDR2 is LQKENI. Trimming cost V 6 bases and J 4 bases; bases outside gene matches: 3.

The chain employs TRBV5-1 and TRBJ2-1; 12 nucleotides align to TRBD2. In germline, CDR1 is SGHRS, CDR2 YFSETQ. The trim removed 0 bases at V and 2 bases at J, leaving 3 bases unmatched. The length of the CDR3 is 17 residues. The CDR3 here is CASSLALAGGPYNEQFF. CDR3 coding DNA: TGCGCCAGCAGCTTGGCTCTAGCGGGAGGGCCCTACAATGAGCAGTTCTTC.

This chain joins TRBV2 and TRBJ2-1; 8 nucleotides align to TRBD2. Germline loops: CDR1 SNHLY, CDR2 FYNNEI. Unmatched junction bases numbered 12, after V lost 4 bases and J lost 4 bases. CDR3 length: 17 amino acids. The DNA of the CDR3 is TGTGCCAGCAGTGGAGGAGCGGGAGCGGTTTGGTACAATGAGCAGTTCTTC. Protein sequence: CASSGGAGAVWYNEQFF. The full variable domain, its missing parts supplied by reference TRBV2 and TRBJ2-1, is EPEVTQTPSHQVTQMGQEVILRCVPISNHLYFYWYRQILGQKVEFLVSFYNNEISEKSEIFDDQFSVERPDGSNFTLKIRSTKLEDSAMYFCASSGGAGAVWYNEQFFGPGTRLTVL.

The V call is TRBV2, the J call TRBJ1-1; the match to TRBD1 covers 9 bases. J was trimmed by 7 bases and V by 8 bases; bases with no gene match: 8. CDR1 and CDR2 (germline): SNHLY, FYNNEI. This CDR3 has 13 residues. CDR3 coding DNA: TGTGCCAGCGCTAGGGACAGGGATAGTGAAGCTTTCTTT. Amino acid sequence: CASARDRDSEAFF. Full variable domain (rest looked up from reference TRBV2 and TRBJ1-1): EPEVTQTPSHQVTQMGQEVILRCVPISNHLYFYWYRQILGQKVEFLVSFYNNEISEKSEIFDDQFSVERPDGSNFTLKIRSTKLEDSAMYFCASARDRDSEAFFGQGTRLTVV.

The chain couples TRBV25-1 to TRBJ1-2, with D possibly being TRBD1 (5 bases). The CDR3 covers 12 residues. Germline loops: CDR1 MGHDK, CDR2 SYGVNS. V was pared by 4 bases and J by 6 bases, with 9 bases between. Here the CDR3 reads CASSGGVDGYTF. CDR3 bases: TGTGCCAGCAGTGGGGGCGTAGATGGCTACACCTTC.

V gene TRBV9 combines with J gene TRBJ1-1, with 9 bases aligning to TRBD1. V dropped 3 bases and J dropped 5; count of bases not matched to a gene: 2. Germline-derived CDR1 and CDR2 are SGDLS and YYNGEE. The CDR3 extends over 13 amino acids. CDR3 bases: TGTGCCAGCAGCGCCGGGACAGGGACTGAAGCTTTCTTT. This sequence encodes CASSAGTGTEAFF.

The chain recombines TRBV14 with TRBJ1-1, with 9 bases lining up with TRBD1. V lost 4 bases and J lost 4; bases outside the gene matches: 4. Per the germline V gene, CDR1 is SGHDN and CDR2 is FVKESK. The CDR3 length is 14 residues. In DNA, the CDR3 is TGTGCCAGCAGCCGAGACAGGGGGGGCACTGAAGCTTTCTTT. This gives the protein CASSRDRGGTEAFF.

The chain combines TRBV15 with TRBJ2-5; D remains ambiguous. The germline gives CDR1 LNHNV, CDR2 YYDKDF (reference sequence). CDR3 size: 14 residues. V lost 8 bases and J lost 1, with 14 bases in between. The CDR3 DNA is TGTGCCACCGGTTTGACGGGTTCCCAAGAGACCCAGTACTTC. Protein: CATGLTGSQETQYF. The whole variable domain, filled in from reference TRBV15 and TRBJ2-5, reads DAMVIQNPRYQVTQFGKPVTLSCSQTLNHNVMYWYQQKSSQAPKLLFHYYDKDFNNEADTPDNFQSRRPNTSFCFLDIRSPGLGDTAMYLCATGLTGSQETQYFGPGTRLLVL.

CDR3 sequence reads: CSARDLTGTSGIGSLVKNIQYF. DNA of the CDR3: TGCAGTGCTAGAGATCTAACTGGGACTAGCGGGATCGGATCTCTCGTCAAAAACATTCAGTACTTC. The chain recombines TRBV20-1 with TRBJ2-4, with 13 bases identical to TRBD2. After removal of 0 bases from V and 3 bases from J, the junction contained 20 bases not matched to a gene. Germline CDR1 is DFQATT and CDR2 is SNEGSKA (reference sequence). This CDR3 has 22 residues.

The gene calls are TRBV27 and TRBJ2-3; perhaps TRBD2 as D (5 bases). The length of the CDR3 is 10 residues. Per germline, CDR1 MNHEY and CDR2 SMNVEV (reference sequence). V was trimmed by 8 bases and J by 8 bases, leaving 8 bases between them. This chain's CDR3 is CASGELTQYF. For the CDR3, the DNA is TGTGCCAGCGGGGAGCTTACGCAGTATTTT.

J is TRBJ2-3 and V is TRBV20-1, with 12 bases identical to TRBD2. Germline V gene data show CDR1 as DFQATT and CDR2 as SNEGSKA (reference sequence). J was trimmed by 6 bases and V by 4 bases; bases with no gene match: 5. The CDR3 has 14 residues. This CDR3 reads CSANLAGGPDTQYF. In nucleotides, the CDR3 is TGCAGTGCTAACCTAGCGGGAGGGCCCGATACGCAGTATTTT.

The chain employs TRBV2 and TRBJ2-7; tentatively, D is TRBD1 (6 bases). V was cut by 8 bases and J by 2 bases, with 19 bases left in between. Germline-derived CDR1 and CDR2 are SNHLY and FYNNEI. The CDR3 runs 15 residues. CDR3 DNA: TGTGCCAGCCGGGGCTGGTCGAGGACAGCCTACGAGCAGTACTTC. Translation gives CASRGWSRTAYEQYF.

The V gene is TRBV4-1, the J gene TRBJ1-5; D is perhaps TRBD1 (5 bases). Deletions cut 1 base from V and 5 bases from J, with 12 bases between. The CDR3 spans 15 residues. CDR1 MGHRA and CDR2 YSYEKL come from the germline V gene. The CDR3 loop is CASSQGYGGYQPQHF. The CDR3 nucleotides are TGCGCCAGCAGCCAAGGCTACGGGGGTTATCAGCCCCAGCATTTT.

This clonotype occurred a few times. The chain recombines TRBV4-1 with TRBJ1-5, with TRBD1 as a possible D gene (5 bases). CDR1 is MGHRA and CDR2 is YSYEKL in the germline V gene. This CDR3 contains 16 residues. The V gene lost 1 base and the J gene lost 6 bases, with 16 bases spanning the gap. The CDR3, as DNA: TGCGCCAGCAGCCAAGGTTCCCAGGGTAGTGGTCAGCCCCAGCATTTT. Translating gives CASSQGSQGSGQPQHF.

The chain couples TRBV19 to TRBJ1-5, with a possible D match to TRBD1 (6 bases). Trimming cost V 2 bases and J 2 bases, with 13 bases left between them. CDR1 is LNHDA and CDR2 is SQIVND in the germline V gene (reference sequence). The CDR3 is 16 amino acids. The CDR3 DNA sequence: TGTGCCAGTAGTATAAATCGGGGGCACGGCAATCAGCCCCAGCATTTT. Translation: CASSINRGHGNQPQHF.